A single sample gave rise to the 19 T cell receptor beta chains below, sequenced in a study of T-cell memory formation after mild COVID-19. TCRdb recomputed calls from the 5' RACE reads with MiXCR, one row per CDR3 protein. The sample lists some 490,000 distinct CDR3 sequences, roughly 20% occurring once. The sequenced material came from PBMCs or a T cell subset sorted from them (not recorded which). The receptors stem from an adult woman who had mild COVID-19 (a few samples of this study predate the infection). Cell type and time point are not known.

This clonotype was observed a few times. V and J are TRBV30 and TRBJ2-1; D might be TRBD1 or TRBD2, each matching 5 bases. The V end was cut by 4 bases, the J end by 2 bases, with 12 bases between. Germline lookup yields CDR1 GTSNPN and CDR2 SVGIG (reference sequence). The CDR3 consists of 14 residues. CDR3 region: CAWIYGGAYNEQFF. DNA of the CDR3: TGTGCCTGGATTTATGGGGGAGCCTACAATGAGCAGTTCTTC. The full variable domain, rest sourced from reference TRBV30 and TRBJ2-1, is SQTIHQWPATLVQPVGSPLSLECTVEGTSNPNLYWYRQAAGRGLQLLFYSVGIGQISSEVPQNLSASRPQDRQFILSSKKLLLSDSGFYLCAWIYGGAYNEQFFGPGTRLTVL.

This chain uses TRBV5-1 with TRBJ2-2; TRBD1 agrees at 10 bases. This CDR3 has 16 residues. Germline assignment: CDR1 SGHRS and CDR2 YFSETQ. After removal of 5 bases from V and 5 bases from J, the junction contained 9 bases not matched to a gene. The CDR3 DNA reads TGCGCCAGCAGAGATCCGGGACAGGGGAATACCGGGGAGCTGTTTTTT. Translation: CASRDPGQGNTGELFF.

In this sample, this clonotype turned up a few times. The chain uses TRBV18 and TRBJ2-5; D is unclear. V was trimmed by 4 bases and J by 0 bases, leaving 0 bases between them. Germline assignment: CDR1 KGHSH and CDR2 LQKENI. The CDR3 consists of 11 residues. DNA for the CDR3: TGTGCCAGCTCACACCAAGAGACCCAGTACTTC. Translated: CASSHQETQYF.

The chain recombines TRBV7-9 with TRBJ2-2; 7 bases are a match to TRBD1. The CDR3 totals 16 residues. V gave up 3 bases and J gave up 2 bases; unmatched junction bases: 6. Per germline, CDR1 SEHNR and CDR2 FQNEAQ (reference sequence). CDR3 sequence (DNA): TGTGCCAGCAGCTTCCCGACAGGGATTAACACCGGGGAGCTGTTTTTT. Translated, it gives CASSFPTGINTGELFF.

This clonotype appeared a few times. The chain links TRBV5-1 to TRBJ2-1, with no clear D. Trimming took off 0 bases at V and 1 base at J, with 14 bases between the two ends. Per the germline V gene, CDR1 is SGHRS and CDR2 is YFSETQ. The CDR3 is 17 residues long. The CDR3 DNA reads TGCGCCAGCAGCTTGGCCATCAGTGCTGAATCCTACAATGAGCAGTTCTTC. Translated: CASSLAISAESYNEQFF.

This clonotype came up a few times. This chain links TRBV20-1 with TRBJ1-5; a possible D gene is TRBD1 (6 bases). CDR3 length equals 16 residues. Germline CDR1 is DFQATT and CDR2 is SNEGSKA (reference sequence). Trimming left V 5 bases short and J 3 bases short, with 20 bases between. As DNA, the CDR3 is TGCAGTGCTCTTAGGAACGGGAGGGGGTTCAATCAGCCCCAGCATTTT. Amino acids: CSALRNGRGFNQPQHF.

The chain joins TRBV18 to TRBJ1-1, with TRBD1 matching 7 bases. There are 16 residues in the CDR3. Germline loops: CDR1 KGHSH, CDR2 LQKENI. The V gene end was trimmed by 5 bases and the J gene end by 1 base; junction bases not matched to a gene: 10. The CDR3 sequence: CASSNPAGTANTEAFF. The CDR3 DNA follows: TGTGCCAGCTCAAACCCCGCCGGGACAGCGAACACTGAAGCTTTCTTT.

This clonotype was observed a few times. The chain carries TRBV24-1 and TRBJ2-7; 7 nucleotides line up with TRBD1. CDR1 KGHDR and CDR2 SFDVKD come from the germline V gene. Trimming at V came to 3 bases and at J to 7 bases, leaving 5 bases not matched to a gene. The CDR3 loop spans 13 amino acids. The DNA of the CDR3 is TGTGCCACCAGTGATGGACAGGAGCGGGAGCAGTACTTC. Translating gives CATSDGQEREQYF.

This chain connects TRBV5-1 to TRBJ1-1; D not resolved. Between the trimmed V and J ends, which lost 6 bases and 0 bases, there was a span of 12 bases. CDR3 length: 14 residues. Germline V gene lookup returns CDR1 SGHRS and CDR2 YFSETQ. Written as DNA, the CDR3 is TGCGCCAGCACCACCTCGACTGTGAACACTGAAGCTTTCTTT. Translating gives CASTTSTVNTEAFF.

This chain uses TRBV19 with TRBJ2-4; 7 bases are shared with TRBD2. Germline V gene sequence: CDR1 LNHDA, CDR2 SQIVND (reference sequence). The CDR3 is made up of 14 amino acids. V was clipped by 1 base and J by 6 bases; unmatched bases: 3. The CDR3 DNA reads as TGTGCCAGTAGTATAGGCGGCGGGAGAAACATTCAGTACTTC. Protein sequence: CASSIGGGRNIQYF.

This clonotype was seen many times. The chain combines TRBV12-3 or TRBV12-4 with TRBJ1-2; 9 nucleotides align to TRBD1. The junction had 6 bases not matched to a gene; V was cut back by 8 bases and J by 2 bases. This CDR3 is built from 14 residues. The CDR3 bases are TGTGCCAGCGGCTTGGGGACAGGGAACTATGGCTACACCTTC. Translated, it gives CASGLGTGNYGYTF.

This clonotype occurred a few times. The chain recombines TRBV29-1 with TRBJ2-5; D is ambiguous. CDR3 length: 11 amino acids. The germline gives CDR1 SQVTM, CDR2 ANQGSEA. V shed 0 bases and J shed 4 bases, with 3 bases lying between them. The CDR3 here is CSVEDTETQYF. Written as DNA, the CDR3 is TGCAGCGTTGAAGACACAGAGACCCAGTACTTC.

V gene TRBV30 combines with J gene TRBJ2-7; tentative D call: TRBD1 (6 bases). CDR3 length: 14 residues. V shed 5 bases and J shed 7 bases, with 21 bases lying between them. Germline CDR1 is GTSNPN and CDR2 is SVGIG (reference sequence). The CDR3 protein is CAWDSPGHPLEQYF. The CDR3 DNA sequence: TGTGCCTGGGATAGTCCGGGACACCCGTTGGAGCAGTACTTC.

The chain recombines TRBV19 with TRBJ1-1; no definite D call. In germline, CDR1 is LNHDA, CDR2 SQIVND (reference sequence). Trimming removed 5 bases at V and 0 bases at J, with 10 bases between. This CDR3 has 14 residues. CDR3 coding DNA: TGTGCCAGTAGTGACACCATAATGAACACTGAAGCTTTCTTT. Its protein is CASSDTIMNTEAFF.

This clonotype was counted only a few times. The V gene is TRBV6-5, the J gene TRBJ1-5, with D unresolved. CDR1 is MNHEY and CDR2 is SVGAGI in the germline V gene. Trimming shortened V by 2 bases and J by 1 base, and 3 bases separated the two germline ends. The CDR3 has 13 residues. The CDR3 DNA follows: TGTGCCAGCAGTTACGACAGCAATCAGCCCCAGCATTTT. It specifies CASSYDSNQPQHF.

The chain is built from TRBV7-2 and TRBJ2-3, with D possibly TRBD2 on 5 matching bases. The CDR3 has 14 residues. CDR1 is SGHTA and CDR2 is FQGNSA in the germline V gene. V dropped 1 base and J dropped 8 bases, with 13 bases sitting between them. The CDR3 is CASSLEGARATQYF. The CDR3 bases are TGTGCCAGCAGCTTAGAGGGTGCGAGGGCTACGCAGTATTTT. The variable domain in full, with the rest retrieved from reference TRBV7-2 and TRBJ2-3, is GAGVSQSPSNKVTEKGKDVELRCDPISGHTALYWYRQSLGQGLEFLIYFQGNSAPDKSGLPSDRFSAERTGGSVSTLTIQRTQQEDSAVYLCASSLEGARATQYFGPGTRLTVL.

This clonotype was found many times. V gene TRBV24-1 combines with J gene TRBJ2-1, with 12 bases lining up with TRBD2. J lost 6 bases, V lost 3 bases, and 5 bases had no gene match. The CDR3 is 16 amino acids. In germline, CDR1 is KGHDR, CDR2 SFDVKD. CDR3 amino acids: CATSDTTSGRRNEQFF. The CDR3 coding sequence is TGTGCCACCAGTGATACTACTAGCGGGAGGCGCAATGAGCAGTTCTTC.

The chain employs TRBV7-9 and TRBJ1-1; TRBD1 matches 9 bases. Germline V CDR1 and CDR2: SEHNR, FQNEAQ (reference sequence). The ends lost 5 bases at V and 5 bases at J; junction bases unmatched: 6. The CDR3 has 14 amino acids. This CDR3 reads CASSPLDRGTEAFF. CDR3 sequence (DNA): TGTGCCAGCAGCCCGCTTGACAGGGGGACTGAAGCTTTCTTT.

This chain uses TRBV6-5 with TRBJ2-4, with D hard to call. This CDR3 is 17 amino acids long. The germline gives CDR1 MNHEY, CDR2 SVGAGI. V was clipped by 6 bases and J by 1 base, with 19 bases between them. This chain's CDR3 is CASSPGVIDPAKNIQYF. DNA for the CDR3: TGTGCCAGCAGCCCAGGCGTGATTGACCCGGCCAAAAACATTCAGTACTTC.